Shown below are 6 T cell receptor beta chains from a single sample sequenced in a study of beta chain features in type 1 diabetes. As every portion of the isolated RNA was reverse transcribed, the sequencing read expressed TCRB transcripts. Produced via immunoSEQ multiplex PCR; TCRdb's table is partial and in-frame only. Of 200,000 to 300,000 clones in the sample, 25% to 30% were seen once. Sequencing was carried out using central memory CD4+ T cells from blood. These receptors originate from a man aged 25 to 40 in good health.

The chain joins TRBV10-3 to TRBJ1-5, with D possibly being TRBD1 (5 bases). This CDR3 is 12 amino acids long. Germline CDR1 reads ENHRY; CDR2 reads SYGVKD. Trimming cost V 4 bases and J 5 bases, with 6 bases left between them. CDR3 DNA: TGTGCCATCAGTGGGGGGGATCAGCCCCAGCATTTT. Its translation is CAISGGDQPQHF.

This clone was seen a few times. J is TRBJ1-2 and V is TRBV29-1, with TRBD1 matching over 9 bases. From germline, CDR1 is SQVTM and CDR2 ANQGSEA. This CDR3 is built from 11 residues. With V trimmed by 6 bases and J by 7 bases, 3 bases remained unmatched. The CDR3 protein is CSVATGGGYTF. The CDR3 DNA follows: TGCAGCGTGGCGACAGGGGGTGGCTACACCTTC.

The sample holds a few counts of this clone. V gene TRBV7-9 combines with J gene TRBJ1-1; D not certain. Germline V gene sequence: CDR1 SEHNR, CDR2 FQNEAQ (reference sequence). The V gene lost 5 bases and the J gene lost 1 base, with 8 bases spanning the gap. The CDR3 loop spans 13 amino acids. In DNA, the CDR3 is TGTGCCAGCAGCCAAGAGAAGAACACTGAAGCTTTCTTT. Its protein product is CASSQEKNTEAFF. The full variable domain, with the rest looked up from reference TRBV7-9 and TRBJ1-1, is DTGVSQNPRHKITKRGQNVTFRCDPISEHNRLYWYRQTLGQGPEFLTYFQNEAQLEKSRLLSDRFSAERPKGSFSTLEIQRTEQGDSAMYLCASSQEKNTEAFFGQGTRLTVV.

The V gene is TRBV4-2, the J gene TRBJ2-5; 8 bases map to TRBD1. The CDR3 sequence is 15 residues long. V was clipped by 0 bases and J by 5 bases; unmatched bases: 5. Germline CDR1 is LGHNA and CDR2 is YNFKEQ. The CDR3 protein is CASSQDWTGRETQYF. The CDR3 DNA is TGTGCCAGCAGCCAAGACTGGACAGGGAGGGAGACCCAGTACTTC.

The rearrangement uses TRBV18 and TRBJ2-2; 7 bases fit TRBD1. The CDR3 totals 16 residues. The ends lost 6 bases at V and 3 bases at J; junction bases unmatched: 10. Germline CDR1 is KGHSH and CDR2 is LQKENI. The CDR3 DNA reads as TGTGCCAGCTCCACACCGACAGGGATCGACACCGGGGAGCTGTTTTTT. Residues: CASSTPTGIDTGELFF.

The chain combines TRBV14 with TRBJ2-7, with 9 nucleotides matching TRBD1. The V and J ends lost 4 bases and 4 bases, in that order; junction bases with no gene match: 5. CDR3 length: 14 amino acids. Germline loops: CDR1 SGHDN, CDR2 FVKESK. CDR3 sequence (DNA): TGTGCCAGCAGCCCCGGGACAGGGCTTTACGAGCAGTACTTC. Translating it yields CASSPGTGLYEQYF.